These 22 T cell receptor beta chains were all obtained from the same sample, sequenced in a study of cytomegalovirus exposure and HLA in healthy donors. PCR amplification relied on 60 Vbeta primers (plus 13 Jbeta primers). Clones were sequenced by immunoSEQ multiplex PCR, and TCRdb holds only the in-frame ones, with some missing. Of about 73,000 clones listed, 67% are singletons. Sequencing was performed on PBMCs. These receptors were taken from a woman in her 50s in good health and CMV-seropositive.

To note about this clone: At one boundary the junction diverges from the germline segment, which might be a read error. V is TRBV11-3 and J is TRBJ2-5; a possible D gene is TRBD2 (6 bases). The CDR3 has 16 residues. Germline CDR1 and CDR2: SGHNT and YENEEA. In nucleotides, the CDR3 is TGTGCCAGCAGCTGCATCGCCGGGACTCCTAAAGAGGCCCAGTACTTC. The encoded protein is CASSCIAGTPKEAQYF.

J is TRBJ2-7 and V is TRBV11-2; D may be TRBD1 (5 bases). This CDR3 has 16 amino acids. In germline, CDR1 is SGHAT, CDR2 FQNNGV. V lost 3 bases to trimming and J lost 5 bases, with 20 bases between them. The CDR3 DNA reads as TGTGCCAGCAGCTTCCCCCAGGGTTCCCAAATTAACGAGCAGTACTTC. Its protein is CASSFPQGSQINEQYF. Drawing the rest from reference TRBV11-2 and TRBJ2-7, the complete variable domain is EAGVAQSPRYKIIEKRQSVAFWCNPISGHATLYWYQQILGQGPKLLIQFQNNGVVDDSQLPKDRFSAERLKGVDSTLKIQPAKLEDSAVYLCASSFPQGSQINEQYFGPGTRLTVT.

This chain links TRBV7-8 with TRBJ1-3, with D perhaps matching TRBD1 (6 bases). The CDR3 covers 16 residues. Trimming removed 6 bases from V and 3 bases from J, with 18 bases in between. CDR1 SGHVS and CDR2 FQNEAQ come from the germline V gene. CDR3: CASSPLWGQGGNTIYF. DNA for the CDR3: TGTGCCAGCAGTCCACTTTGGGGACAAGGTGGAAACACCATATATTTT.

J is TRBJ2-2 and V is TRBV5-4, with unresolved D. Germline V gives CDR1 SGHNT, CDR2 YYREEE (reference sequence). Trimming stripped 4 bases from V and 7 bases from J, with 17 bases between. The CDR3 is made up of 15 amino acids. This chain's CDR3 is CASSTMSRMGGELFF. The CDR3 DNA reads TGTGCCAGCAGCACGATGAGCAGGATGGGCGGGGAGCTGTTTTTT. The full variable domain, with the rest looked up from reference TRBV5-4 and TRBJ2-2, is ETGVTQSPTHLIKTRGQQVTLRCSSQSGHNTVSWYQQALGQGPQFIFQYYREEENGRGNFPPRFSGLQFPNYSSELNVNALELDDSALYLCASSTMSRMGGELFFGEGSRLTVL.

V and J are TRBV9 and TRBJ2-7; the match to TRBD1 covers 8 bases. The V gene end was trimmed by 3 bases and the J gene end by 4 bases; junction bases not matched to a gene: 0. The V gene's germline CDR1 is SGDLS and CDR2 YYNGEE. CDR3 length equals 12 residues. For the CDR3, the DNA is TGTGCCAGCAGCGGACAGGGGTACGAGCAGTACTTC. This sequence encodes CASSGQGYEQYF. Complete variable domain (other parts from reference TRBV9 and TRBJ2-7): DSGVTQTPKHLITATGQRVTLRCSPRSGDLSVYWYQQSLDQGLQFLIQYYNGEERAKGNILERFSAQQFPDLHSELNLSSLELGDSALYFCASSGQGYEQYFGPGTRLTVT.

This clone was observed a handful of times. CDR3 sequence: CASSLGGGRNEQFF. Written as DNA, the CDR3 is TGTGCCAGCAGCTTAGGAGGGGGCAGGAATGAGCAGTTCTTC. This chain connects TRBV11-2 to TRBJ2-1, with 7 nucleotides matching TRBD1. Germline V gives CDR1 SGHAT, CDR2 FQNNGV. V lost 1 base and J lost 7; bases outside the gene matches: 4. The CDR3 sequence is 14 residues long.

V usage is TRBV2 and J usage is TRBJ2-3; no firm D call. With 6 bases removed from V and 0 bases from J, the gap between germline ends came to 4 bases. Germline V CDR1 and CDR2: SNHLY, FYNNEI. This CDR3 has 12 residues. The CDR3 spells CASSYSTDTQYF. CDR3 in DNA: TGTGCCAGCAGCTATAGCACAGATACGCAGTATTTT.

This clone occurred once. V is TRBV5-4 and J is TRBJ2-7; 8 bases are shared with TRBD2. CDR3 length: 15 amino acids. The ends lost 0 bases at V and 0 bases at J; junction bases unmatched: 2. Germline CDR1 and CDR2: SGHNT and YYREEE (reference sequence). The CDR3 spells CASSLAGGSSYEQYF. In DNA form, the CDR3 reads TGTGCCAGCAGCTTGGCGGGGGGGAGCTCCTACGAGCAGTACTTC.

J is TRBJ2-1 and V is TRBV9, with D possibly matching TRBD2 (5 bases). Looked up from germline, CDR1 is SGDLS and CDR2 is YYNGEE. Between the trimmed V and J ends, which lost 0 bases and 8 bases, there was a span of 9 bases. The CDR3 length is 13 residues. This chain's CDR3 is CASSVAGSYEQFF. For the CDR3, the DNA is TGTGCCAGCAGCGTAGCGGGGTCCTATGAGCAGTTCTTC.

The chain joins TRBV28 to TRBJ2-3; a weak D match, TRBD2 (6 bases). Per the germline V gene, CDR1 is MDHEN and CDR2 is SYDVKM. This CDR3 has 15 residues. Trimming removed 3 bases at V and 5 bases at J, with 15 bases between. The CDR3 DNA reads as TGTGCCAGCAGTTTCAGGACTACCTCAGAAGATACGCAGTATTTT. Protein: CASSFRTTSEDTQYF.

CDR3 region: CASSLAAGDQETQYF. For the CDR3, the DNA is TGTGCCAGCAGCTTAGCTGCGGGGGACCAAGAGACCCAGTACTTC. V is TRBV7-2 and J is TRBJ2-5, with TRBD2 matching 7 bases. CDR3 length: 15 residues. Germline CDR1 reads SGHTA; CDR2 reads FQGNSA. Trimming at V came to 0 bases and at J to 0 bases, leaving 1 base not matched to a gene.

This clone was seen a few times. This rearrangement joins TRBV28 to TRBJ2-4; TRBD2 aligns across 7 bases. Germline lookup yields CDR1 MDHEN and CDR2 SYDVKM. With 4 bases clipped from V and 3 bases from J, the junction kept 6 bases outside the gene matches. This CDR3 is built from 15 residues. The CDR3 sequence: CASSYGGSGKNIQYF. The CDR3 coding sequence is TGTGCCAGCAGTTACGGGGGGTCGGGCAAAAACATTCAGTACTTC.

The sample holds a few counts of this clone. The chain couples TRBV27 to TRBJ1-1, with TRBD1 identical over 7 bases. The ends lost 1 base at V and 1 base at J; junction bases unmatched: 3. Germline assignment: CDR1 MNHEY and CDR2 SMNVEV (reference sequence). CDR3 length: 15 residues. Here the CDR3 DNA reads TGTGCCAGCAGTTTATTCGCAGGGGGGAACACTGAAGCTTTCTTT. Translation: CASSLFAGGNTEAFF.

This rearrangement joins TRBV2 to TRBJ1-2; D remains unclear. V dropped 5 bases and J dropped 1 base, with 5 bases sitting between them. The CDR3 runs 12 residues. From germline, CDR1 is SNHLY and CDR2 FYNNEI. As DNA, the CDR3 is TGTGCCAGCAGTTTCTTTAACTATGGCTACACCTTC. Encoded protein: CASSFFNYGYTF.

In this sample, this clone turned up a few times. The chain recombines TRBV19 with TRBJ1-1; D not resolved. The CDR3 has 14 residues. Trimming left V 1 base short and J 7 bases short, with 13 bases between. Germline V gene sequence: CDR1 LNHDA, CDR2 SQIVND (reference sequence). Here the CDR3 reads CASSIGDGESEAFF. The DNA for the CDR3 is TGTGCCAGTAGTATAGGCGACGGGGAAAGTGAAGCTTTCTTT.

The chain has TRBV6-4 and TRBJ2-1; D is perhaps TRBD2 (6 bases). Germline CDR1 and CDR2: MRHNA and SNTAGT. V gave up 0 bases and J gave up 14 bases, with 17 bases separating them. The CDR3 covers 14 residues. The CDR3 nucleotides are TGTGCCAGCAGTGACTCGGAGGGGCCCGACAAAAAGTTCTTC. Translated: CASSDSEGPDKKFF.

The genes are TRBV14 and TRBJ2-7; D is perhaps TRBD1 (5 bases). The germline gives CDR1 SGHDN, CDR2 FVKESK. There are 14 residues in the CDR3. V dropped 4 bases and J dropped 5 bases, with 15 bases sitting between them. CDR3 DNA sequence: TGTGCCAGCAGCCTGCGTCAGGGCGTCCACGAGCAGTACTTC. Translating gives CASSLRQGVHEQYF.

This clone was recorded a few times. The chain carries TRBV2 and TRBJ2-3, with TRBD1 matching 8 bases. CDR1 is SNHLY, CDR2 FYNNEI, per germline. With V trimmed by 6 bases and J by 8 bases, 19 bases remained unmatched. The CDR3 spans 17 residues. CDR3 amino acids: CASRSGTGAFVVGTQYF. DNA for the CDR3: TGTGCCAGCAGATCTGGGACAGGAGCCTTTGTGGTCGGTACGCAGTATTTT. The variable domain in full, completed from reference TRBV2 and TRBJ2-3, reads EPEVTQTPSHQVTQMGQEVILRCVPISNHLYFYWYRQILGQKVEFLVSFYNNEISEKSEIFDDQFSVERPDGSNFTLKIRSTKLEDSAMYFCASRSGTGAFVVGTQYFGPGTRLTVL.

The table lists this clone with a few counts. CDR3 sequence (DNA): TGTGCTAGTGGTTTGGCCCCCCAGGGGGAGCAGTTCTTC. Translation gives CASGLAPQGEQFF. The chain joins TRBV12-5 to TRBJ2-1, with D tentatively TRBD1 (6 bases). Looked up from germline, CDR1 is LGHNT and CDR2 is FRNRAP. The CDR3 has 13 residues. V lost 1 base to trimming and J lost 10 bases, with 11 bases between them.

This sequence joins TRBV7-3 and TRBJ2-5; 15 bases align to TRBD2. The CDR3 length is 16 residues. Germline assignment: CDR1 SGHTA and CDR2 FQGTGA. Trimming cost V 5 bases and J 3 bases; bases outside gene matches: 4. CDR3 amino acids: CASSPGLAGGEETQYF. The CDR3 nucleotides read TGTGCCAGCAGCCCGGGACTAGCGGGGGGAGAAGAGACCCAGTACTTC.

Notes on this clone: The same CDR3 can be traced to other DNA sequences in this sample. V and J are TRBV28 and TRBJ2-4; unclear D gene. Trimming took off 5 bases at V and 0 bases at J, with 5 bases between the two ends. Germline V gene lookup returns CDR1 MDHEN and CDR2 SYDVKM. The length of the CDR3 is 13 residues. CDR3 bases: TGTGCCAGCAGTGAGATAGCCAAAAACATTCAGTACTTC. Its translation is CASSEIAKNIQYF.

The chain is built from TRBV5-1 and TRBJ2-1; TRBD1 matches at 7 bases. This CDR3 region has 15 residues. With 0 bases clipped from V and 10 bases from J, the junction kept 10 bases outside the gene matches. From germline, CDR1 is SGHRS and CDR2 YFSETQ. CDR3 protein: CASSLERGRSIEQFF. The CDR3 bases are TGCGCCAGCAGCTTGGAGAGGGGGCGAAGTATAGAGCAGTTCTTC.